The present TCR beta chain was sequenced within a study of T cells after posttransplantation cyclophosphamide. The study's findings and limits: After PTCy, TRB diversity resembled that of CNI/methotrexate controls. Donor-recipient repertoire similarity was low at 1-2 months, rising over year one.

There are 14 residues in the CDR3. In germline, CDR1 is SGHDT, CDR2 YYEEEE. Deletions cut 0 bases from V and 6 bases from J, with 13 bases between. Controls had myeloablative marrow grafts with methotrexate and calcineurin inhibitor, sampled at 1 year. The method was immunoSEQ multiplex PCR; TCRdb's version includes in-frame clones alone and lacks a portion of them. The table has 7,500 to 10,000 clones, more than 70% seen once; the top ten hold 3.5% to 5%. About this clone itself: What it recognizes is unknown.

This specimen was PBMCs, taken 420 to 450 days after allogeneic stem cell transplant with calcineurin inhibitor and methotrexate. This chain connects TRBV5-6 to TRBJ2-7; D unclear. This clonotype originated in a male patient aged 50 to 59 who received an allogeneic stem cell transplant from an unrelated donor, was CMV-positive, and had chronic GVHD only. Some T cells could come from the graft donor. The CDR3 DNA reads as TGTGCCAGCAGCTTGGTTCTCCGTCTCCCCGAGCAGTACTTC. It translates to CASSLVLRLPEQYF.